This TCR beta chain was profiled in a study of blood T cell repertoires in COVID-19. Study-wide context: Samples representing acute and convalescent COVID-19 were sourced from the United States, Italy and Spain.

Germline V gene sequence: CDR1 MNHEY, CDR2 SMNVEV (reference sequence). The CDR3 consists of 13 residues. Trimming at V came to 8 bases and at J to 2 bases, leaving 4 bases not matched to a gene. In the study's own analysis: Scientists estimated how many nucleated cells there were by amplifying reference gene primers. Profiling relied on immunoSEQ multiplex PCR, and the TCRdb table lists in-frame clones only, not all of them. That table is the source of V, J and clone size, and D and trimming were worked out from the DNA. The data hold about 150,000 clones, with more than 80% observed a single time. The TCR sequence derives from a woman aged 40 to 55 with acute or convalescent COVID-19. The sequencing input was peripheral blood. V usage is TRBV27 and J usage is TRBJ2-3; TRBD2 aligns across 7 bases. The CDR3: CASRRLATDTQYF. The CDR3, as DNA: TGTGCCAGCCGAAGACTAGCCACAGATACGCAGTATTTT.